This T cell receptor beta chain was documented in a study of memory CD4+ T cells and cytomegalovirus serostatus. About the study: Of the healthy Belgian adults, fewer than 10 were CMV seropositive and fewer than 30 seronegative.

Trimming left V 2 bases short and J 6 bases short, with 5 bases between. The CDR3 is 12 amino acids. Germline CDR1 MNHEY, CDR2 SVGAGI. Generated by immunoSEQ multiplex PCR, the TCRdb table keeps only in-frame clones and is missing some. The sample includes tens of thousands of clones, about four fifths of them seen just once. The sort gate was single viable CD3+CD4+CD8-CD45RO+ cells for memory CD4+ T cells. Donors' CMV status reflects serum IgG against pp150, pp28, p38, p52. Study results and caveats: A US-trained random forest predicted CMV serostatus with median AUC around 0.93.

Details on this clone: What it binds is not known. Other nucleotide sequences from this sample produce the same CDR3.

The TCR was taken from an adult in good health and CMV-seronegative. The chain links TRBV6-5 to TRBJ2-1, with D unresolved. Material for sequencing was memory CD4+ T cells from blood. The CDR3 reads CASSYGVNEQFF. The DNA of the CDR3 is TGTGCCAGCAGTTACGGGGTCAATGAGCAGTTCTTC.